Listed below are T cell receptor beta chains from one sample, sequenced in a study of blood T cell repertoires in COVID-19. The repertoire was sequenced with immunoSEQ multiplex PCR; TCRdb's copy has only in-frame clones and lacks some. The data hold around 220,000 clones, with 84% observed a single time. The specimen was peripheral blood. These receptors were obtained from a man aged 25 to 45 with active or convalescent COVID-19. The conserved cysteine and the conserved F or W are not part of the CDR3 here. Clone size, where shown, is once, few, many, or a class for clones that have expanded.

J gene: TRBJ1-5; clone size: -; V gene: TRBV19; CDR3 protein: ASSTPSTGELQPQH
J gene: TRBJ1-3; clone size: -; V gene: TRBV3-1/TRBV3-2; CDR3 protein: ASSQGFGSGNTIY
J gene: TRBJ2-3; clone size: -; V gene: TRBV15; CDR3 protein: ATSRGLSDTQY
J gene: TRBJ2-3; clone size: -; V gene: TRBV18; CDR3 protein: ASSPAARVGDTQY
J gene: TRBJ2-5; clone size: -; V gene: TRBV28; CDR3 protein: ASSLPVQETQY
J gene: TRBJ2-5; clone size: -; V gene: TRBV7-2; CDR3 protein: ASSAGQQETQY
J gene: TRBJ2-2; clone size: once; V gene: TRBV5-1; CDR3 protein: ASFTGTGGRGSGELF
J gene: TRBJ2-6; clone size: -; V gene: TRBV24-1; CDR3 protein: ATGLSSGANVLT
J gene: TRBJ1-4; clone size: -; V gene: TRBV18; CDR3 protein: ASSPGQREKLF
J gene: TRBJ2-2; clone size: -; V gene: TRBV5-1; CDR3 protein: ASSPPDRGNTGELF
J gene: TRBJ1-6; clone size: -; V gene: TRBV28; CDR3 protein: ASSDPDRGGLSLH
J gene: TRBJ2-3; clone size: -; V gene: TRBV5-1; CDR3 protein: ASSPLGAVDTQY
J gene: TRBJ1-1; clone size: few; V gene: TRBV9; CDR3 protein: ASSASSQGRTEAF
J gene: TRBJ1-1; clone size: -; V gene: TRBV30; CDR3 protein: AWVQGLNTEAF
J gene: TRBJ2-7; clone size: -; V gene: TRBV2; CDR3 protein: ASTLGLGYEQY
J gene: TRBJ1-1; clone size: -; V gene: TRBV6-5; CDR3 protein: ASSYSSTGGAF
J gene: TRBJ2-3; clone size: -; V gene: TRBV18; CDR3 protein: ASSRQSDTQY
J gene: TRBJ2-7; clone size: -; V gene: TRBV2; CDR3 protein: ATRLAWEQY
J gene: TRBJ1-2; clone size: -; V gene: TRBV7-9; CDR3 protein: ASSSWTGGDYGYT
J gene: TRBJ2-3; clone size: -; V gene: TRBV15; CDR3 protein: ATSRIRPLSTDTQY
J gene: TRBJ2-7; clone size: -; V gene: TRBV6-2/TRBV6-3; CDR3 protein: ASSRGLRHEQY
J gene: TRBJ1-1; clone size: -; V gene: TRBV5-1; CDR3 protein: ASSITGKNTEAF
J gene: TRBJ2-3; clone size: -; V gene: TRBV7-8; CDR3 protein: ASSSRQGTTDTQY
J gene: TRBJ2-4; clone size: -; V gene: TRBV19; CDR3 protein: ASSTENIQY
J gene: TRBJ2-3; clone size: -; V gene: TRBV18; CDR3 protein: ASSRLAGGSTDTQY
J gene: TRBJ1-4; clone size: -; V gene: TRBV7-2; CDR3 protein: ASSSVGWQGREELF
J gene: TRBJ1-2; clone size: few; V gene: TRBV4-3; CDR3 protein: ASSPVGVNSYGYT
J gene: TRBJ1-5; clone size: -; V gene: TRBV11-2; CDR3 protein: ASSPPHLSNQPQH
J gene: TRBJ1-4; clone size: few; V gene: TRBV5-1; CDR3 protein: ASSFGRANEKLF
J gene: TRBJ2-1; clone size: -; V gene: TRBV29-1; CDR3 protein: SGTGEQSYNEQF
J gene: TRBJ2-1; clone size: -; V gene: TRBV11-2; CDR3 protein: ASSLQASGRLAYNEQF
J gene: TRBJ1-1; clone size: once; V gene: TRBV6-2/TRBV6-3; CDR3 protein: ASSRQGRAREAF
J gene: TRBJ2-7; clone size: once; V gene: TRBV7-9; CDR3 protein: ASSPRDRAEN
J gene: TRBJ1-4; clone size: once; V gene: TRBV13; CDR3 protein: ASSRSQGEKLF
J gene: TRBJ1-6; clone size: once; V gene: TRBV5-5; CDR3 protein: ASSLATGGNSPLH
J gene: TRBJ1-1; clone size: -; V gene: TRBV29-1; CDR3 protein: SASSGTGGSEAF
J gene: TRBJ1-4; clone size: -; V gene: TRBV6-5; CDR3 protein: ASRRDGGASEKLF
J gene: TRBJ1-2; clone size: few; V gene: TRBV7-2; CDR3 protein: ASRMGLGGGYT
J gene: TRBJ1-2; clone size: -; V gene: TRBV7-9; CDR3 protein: ASSTGTDLYGYT
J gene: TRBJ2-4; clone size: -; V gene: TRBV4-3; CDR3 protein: ASSQARVAKNIQY
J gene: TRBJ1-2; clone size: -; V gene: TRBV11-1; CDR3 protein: ASSLAPDRGAIYGYT
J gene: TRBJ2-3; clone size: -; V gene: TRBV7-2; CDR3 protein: ASSLNLAGSTDTQY
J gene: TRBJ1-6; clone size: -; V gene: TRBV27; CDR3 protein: ASSPTPGIFYNSPLH
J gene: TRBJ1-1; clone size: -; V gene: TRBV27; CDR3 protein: ASSSVGRGNTEAF
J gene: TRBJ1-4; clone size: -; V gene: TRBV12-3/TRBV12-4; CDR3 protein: ASSRANEKLF
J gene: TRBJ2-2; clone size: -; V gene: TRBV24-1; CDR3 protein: ATSPRDLITGELF
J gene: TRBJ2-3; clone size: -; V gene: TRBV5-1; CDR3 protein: ASSLDPGTSGTDTQY
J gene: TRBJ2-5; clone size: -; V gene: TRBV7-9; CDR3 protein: ASSPGTRVLAQY
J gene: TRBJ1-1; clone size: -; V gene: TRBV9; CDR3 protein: ASSAHMNTEAF
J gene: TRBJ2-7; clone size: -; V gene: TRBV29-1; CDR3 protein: SALSSGYEQY
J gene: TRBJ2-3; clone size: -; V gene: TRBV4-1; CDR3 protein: ASSQERGGADTQY
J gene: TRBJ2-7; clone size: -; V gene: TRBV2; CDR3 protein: ASNRAGVQYEQY
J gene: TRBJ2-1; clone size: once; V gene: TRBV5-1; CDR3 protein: ASSPTGLAGTYNEQF
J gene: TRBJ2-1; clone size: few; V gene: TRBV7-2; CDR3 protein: ASSLEGLAGVPYNEQF
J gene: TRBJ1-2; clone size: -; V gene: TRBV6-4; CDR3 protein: ASSDRGSGYT
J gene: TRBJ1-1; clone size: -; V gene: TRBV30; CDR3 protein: AWRTGMGTEAF
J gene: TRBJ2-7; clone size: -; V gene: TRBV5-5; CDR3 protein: ASSLAGYYEQY